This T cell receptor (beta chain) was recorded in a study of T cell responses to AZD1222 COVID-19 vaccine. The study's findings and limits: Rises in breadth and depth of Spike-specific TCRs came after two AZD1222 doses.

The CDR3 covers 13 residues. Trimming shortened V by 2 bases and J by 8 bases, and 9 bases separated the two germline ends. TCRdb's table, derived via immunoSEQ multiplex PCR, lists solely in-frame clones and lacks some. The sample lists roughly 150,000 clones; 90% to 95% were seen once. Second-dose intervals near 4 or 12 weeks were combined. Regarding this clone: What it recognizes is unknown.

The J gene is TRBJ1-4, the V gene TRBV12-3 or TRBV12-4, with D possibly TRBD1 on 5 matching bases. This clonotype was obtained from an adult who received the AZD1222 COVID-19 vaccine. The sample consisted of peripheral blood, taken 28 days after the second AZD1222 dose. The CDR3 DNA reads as TGTGCCAGCAGTTTATGGGACGACGAAAAACTGTTTTTT. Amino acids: CASSLWDDEKLFF.